This TCR beta chain is from a study of T cells in localized non-small cell lung cancer. Trimming took 8 bases from V and 0 from J, leaving 8 bases between them. Germline CDR1 and CDR2: ENHRY and SYGVKD. The CDR3 has 13 amino acids. The data were produced by immunoSEQ multiplex PCR, yet TCRdb's version contains in-frame clones alone and is incomplete. Counted here are roughly 16,000 clones, 85% occurring once; the ten biggest clones make up about 24%. This TCR derives from a male donor at least 60 years old with stage I lung adenocarcinoma. The V and J genes are TRBV10-3 and TRBJ2-1; tentative D call: TRBD2 (5 bases). The specimen comprised peripheral blood, sampled before any cancer treatment. DNA for the CDR3: TGTGCCATCCGTGGAGGCTCCTACAATGAGCAGTTCTTC. Its translation is CAIRGGSYNEQFF.